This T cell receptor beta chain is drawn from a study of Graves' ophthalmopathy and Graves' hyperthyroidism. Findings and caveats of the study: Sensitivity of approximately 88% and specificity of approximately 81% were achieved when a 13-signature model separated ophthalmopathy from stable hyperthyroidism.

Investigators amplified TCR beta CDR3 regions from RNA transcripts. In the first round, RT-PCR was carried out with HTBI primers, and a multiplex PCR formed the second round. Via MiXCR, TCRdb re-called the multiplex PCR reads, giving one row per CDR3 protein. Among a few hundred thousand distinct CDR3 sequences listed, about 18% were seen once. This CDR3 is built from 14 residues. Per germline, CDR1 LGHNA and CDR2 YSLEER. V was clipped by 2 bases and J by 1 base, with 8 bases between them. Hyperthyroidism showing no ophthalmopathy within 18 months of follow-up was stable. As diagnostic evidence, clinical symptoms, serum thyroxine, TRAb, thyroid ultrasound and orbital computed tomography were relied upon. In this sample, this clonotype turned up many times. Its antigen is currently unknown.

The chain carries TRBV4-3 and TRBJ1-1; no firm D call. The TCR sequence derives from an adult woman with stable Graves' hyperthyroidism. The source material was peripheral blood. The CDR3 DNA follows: TGCGCCAGCAGCCAATCGGTTTCGAACACTGAAGCTTTCTTT. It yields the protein CASSQSVSNTEAFF.